A single sample is the source of the 26 T cell receptor beta chains below, sequenced in a study of CXCR3-negative and CXCR3-positive naive CD8 T cells. cDNA libraries for TRB were generated by 5' RACE incorporating UMI labels. No DNA is given; TCRdb re-called the 5' RACE reads and lists each CDR3 protein once. This listing includes 100,000 to 150,000 distinct CDR3 sequences. Sequencing used naive CXCR3- CD8+ T cells from blood. Sample subset: CD45RO-CCR7+CD27+CD95- naive CD8+ T cells lacking CXCR3 (TNR3-). The receptors here all came from a human donor in good health. Some clones in this sample may be carry-over from other donors' samples.

The chain uses TRBV4-1 and TRBJ2-1; TCRdb reports TRBD2, a call that lacks DNA to check it against. The length of the CDR3 is 16 residues. CDR1 and CDR2 from the germline V gene are MGHRA and YSYEKL. The CDR3 sequence: CATHRGSGGAYNEQFF.

The chain joins TRBV2 to TRBJ2-1; TCRdb proposes TRBD2, but this gene call is untestable without DNA. Germline CDR1 reads SNHLY; CDR2 reads FYNNEI. The CDR3 extends over 15 amino acids. This CDR3 reads CASRKGTSGNNEQFF.

The rearrangement uses TRBV15 and TRBJ2-7; TCRdb picks TRBD1, but there is no DNA to check that call. Per germline, CDR1 LNHNV and CDR2 YYDKDF (reference sequence). The length of the CDR3 is 17 residues. The CDR3 is CATSRDRPGTGGDEQYF.

The chain combines TRBV21-1 with TRBJ2-7; TCRdb names TRBD2, which stays unverified in the absence of DNA. TRBV21-1 is described as a pseudogene. The CDR3 totals 16 residues. The CDR3 reads CASSARRASGSYEQYF.

V gene TRBV7-2 combines with J gene TRBJ2-2. This CDR3 has 19 amino acids. Germline V gene lookup returns CDR1 SGHTA and CDR2 FQGNSA. CDR3 in amino acids: CASSSTLRTPRYWTGELFF.

The V call is TRBV5-1, the J call TRBJ2-1. The CDR3 has 13 residues. The germline V gene has CDR1 SGHRS and CDR2 YFSETQ. The CDR3 protein is CASSYHSYNEQFF.

The rearrangement links TRBV14 to TRBJ1-1; TCRdb picks TRBD1, but there is no DNA to check that call. The CDR3 totals 12 residues. CDR1 and CDR2 (germline): SGHDN, FVKESK. CDR3 in amino acids: CASSHGGPEAFF. Complete variable domain (other parts from reference TRBV14 and TRBJ1-1): EAGVTQFPSHSVIEKGQTVTLRCDPISGHDNLYWYRRVMGKEIKFLLHFVKESKQDESGMPNNRFLAERTGGTYSTLKVQPAELEDSGVYFCASSHGGPEAFFGQGTRLTVV.

The rearrangement joins TRBV19 to TRBJ2-7; without DNA, the TCRdb call of TRBD1 cannot be checked. This CDR3 has 15 amino acids. Germline CDR1 reads LNHDA; CDR2 reads SQIVND (reference sequence). CDR3 loop: CASSTPSGTGYEQYF.

The chain is built from TRBV12-3 or TRBV12-4 and TRBJ2-2; TCRdb's assignment of TRBD2 cannot be checked, as there is no DNA. CDR3 length: 13 amino acids. CDR3: CASSRADTGELFF.

The chain recombines TRBV28 with TRBJ2-1. Per the germline V gene, CDR1 is MDHEN and CDR2 is SYDVKM. The CDR3 consists of 16 residues. The chain's CDR3 is CASSSGLNWSYNEQFF.

The chain uses TRBV21-1 and TRBJ2-3. TRBV21-1 is termed a pseudogene. The CDR3 length is 17 residues. The CDR3 protein is CASSKEVKIQIGDTQYF.

The V gene is TRBV6-2 or TRBV6-3, the J gene TRBJ2-5; TCRdb proposes TRBD1, but this gene call is untestable without DNA. The CDR3 covers 15 residues. The germline CDR1 and CDR2 sequences are MNHEY and SVGEGT. The CDR3 loop is CASSYSGGWQETQYF.

The V and J genes are TRBV5-1 and TRBJ2-7; TCRdb's D gene call, TRBD1, goes unchecked for lack of DNA. CDR3 length: 15 amino acids. Germline values: CDR1 SGHRS, CDR2 YFSETQ. The CDR3 sequence is CASSLSWTGAYEQYF.

The rearrangement uses TRBV29-1 and TRBJ2-7; TCRdb's D gene call, TRBD2, goes unchecked for lack of DNA. Germline V lookup: CDR1 SQVTM, CDR2 ANQGSEA. This CDR3 region has 14 residues. CDR3 sequence: CSVVGGFGMYEQYF.

This chain connects TRBV20-1 to TRBJ1-1; the D call of TRBD1 rests on TCRdb alone, since no DNA is present to check it. The germline V gene has CDR1 DFQATT and CDR2 SNEGSKA (reference sequence). The length of the CDR3 is 14 residues. CDR3 sequence reads: CSARERGLNTEAFF.

The chain is built from TRBV29-1 and TRBJ1-1; TCRdb reports TRBD1, a call that lacks DNA to check it against. Germline V lookup: CDR1 SQVTM, CDR2 ANQGSEA. The CDR3 covers 14 residues. CDR3 loop: CSVDRDTEWTEAFF.

The chain links TRBV12-3 or TRBV12-4 to TRBJ1-2. The CDR3 spans 14 residues. CDR3 amino acids: CASSPFRSNYGYTF.

V gene TRBV14 combines with J gene TRBJ2-3. CDR1 and CDR2 (germline): SGHDN, FVKESK. The length of the CDR3 is 15 residues. The CDR3 loop reads CASSQDRGSTDTQYF. The full variable domain, its missing parts supplied by reference TRBV14 and TRBJ2-3, is EAGVTQFPSHSVIEKGQTVTLRCDPISGHDNLYWYRRVMGKEIKFLLHFVKESKQDESGMPNNRFLAERTGGTYSTLKVQPAELEDSGVYFCASSQDRGSTDTQYFGPGTRLTVL.

The rearrangement uses TRBV2 and TRBJ2-2; lacking DNA, the TRBD2 call made by TCRdb goes unchecked. The CDR3 consists of 22 residues. CDR1 SNHLY and CDR2 FYNNEI come from the germline V gene. CDR3 residues: CASSPHRGTSGRAYRGTGELFF.

V gene TRBV5-1 combines with J gene TRBJ2-7; TCRdb's D call, TRBD1, is unchecked because there is no DNA. Germline CDR1 reads SGHRS; CDR2 reads YFSETQ. CDR3 length: 15 amino acids. The CDR3 here is CASSPGRDRTYEQYF.

The chain recombines TRBV5-4 with TRBJ2-2; TCRdb's D call of TRBD1 is untestable without DNA. CDR1 is SGHNT, CDR2 YYREEE, per germline (reference sequence). This CDR3 comprises 14 residues. This CDR3 is CASSLGGDTGELFF. Variable domain in full (rest from reference TRBV5-4 and TRBJ2-2): ETGVTQSPTHLIKTRGQQVTLRCSSQSGHNTVSWYQQALGQGPQFIFQYYREEENGRGNFPPRFSGLQFPNYSSELNVNALELDDSALYLCASSLGGDTGELFFGEGSRLTVL.

The chain links TRBV7-9 to TRBJ2-5; as DNA is missing, the TRBD1 call by TCRdb cannot be tested. Germline lookup yields CDR1 SEHNR and CDR2 FQNEAQ (reference sequence). CDR3 length equals 14 residues. The CDR3 region is CASRQADREETQYF.

This chain uses TRBV15 with TRBJ2-3; TCRdb designates TRBD2, a call that cannot be tested without DNA. This CDR3 has 18 amino acids. The germline V gene encodes CDR1 LNHNV and CDR2 YYDKDF (reference sequence). CDR3 amino acids: CATSRKSPGTSDPDTQYF.

This CDR3 is CATGQGGEQYF. The chain uses TRBV24-1 and TRBJ2-7; absent DNA, TCRdb's TRBD1 call cannot be checked. CDR3 length: 11 residues. Germline CDR1 is KGHDR and CDR2 is SFDVKD.

The rearrangement links TRBV29-1 to TRBJ2-1. CDR3 length: 16 amino acids. Germline V gene lookup returns CDR1 SQVTM and CDR2 ANQGSEA. The CDR3 sequence: CSVAGTLAEKYNEQFF.

The chain is built from TRBV2 and TRBJ2-6. CDR1 is SNHLY and CDR2 is FYNNEI in the germline V gene. The CDR3 contains 15 residues. CDR3 region: CASSEEGYGANVLTF.